Listed here is a single T cell receptor beta chain. With random hexamers, reverse transcription was performed on about 0.45 to 1 ug of RNA. TCRdb re-called the immunoSEQ multiplex PCR reads with MiXCR, one entry per CDR3 protein. The top ten hold 0.084% of the sample, which has 110,000 to 150,000 distinct CDR3 sequences, roughly 95% seen once. The authors sequenced TCR beta from blood CD8+ and CD4+ T cells. The CD8+ and CD4+ T cells were negatively isolated, with the TEMRA cells enriched by FACS. The sample is drawn from a study of CD8 T cells in Susac syndrome. Study overall: Within the group of sequenced Susac syndrome patients, more than 5 had active disease and roughly eight were in remission.

This TCR was recovered from a human donor with Susac syndrome. Source material: CD4+ T cells from PBMCs.

Here the CDR3 DNA reads TGCAGTGCTAGGGACAGGGTGAAGGGGACAGATACGCAGTATTTT. It codes for CSARDRVKGTDTQYF. V gene TRBV20-1 combines with J gene TRBJ2-3; TRBD1 matches 8 bases. CDR3 size: 15 residues. Germline V gene sequence: CDR1 DFQATT, CDR2 SNEGSKA (reference sequence). V shed 3 bases and J 3 bases; nucleotides not matched to a gene: 8.